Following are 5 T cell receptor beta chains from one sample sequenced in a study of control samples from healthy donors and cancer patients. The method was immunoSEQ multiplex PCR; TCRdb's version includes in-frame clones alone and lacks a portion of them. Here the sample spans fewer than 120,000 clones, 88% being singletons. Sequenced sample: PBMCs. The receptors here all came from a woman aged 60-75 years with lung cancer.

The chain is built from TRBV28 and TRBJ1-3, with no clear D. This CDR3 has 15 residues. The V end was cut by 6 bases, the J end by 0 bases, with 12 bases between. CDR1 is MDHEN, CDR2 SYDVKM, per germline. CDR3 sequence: CASSGPGHSGNTIYF. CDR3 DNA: TGTGCCAGCAGCGGGCCCGGGCACTCTGGAAACACCATATATTTT.

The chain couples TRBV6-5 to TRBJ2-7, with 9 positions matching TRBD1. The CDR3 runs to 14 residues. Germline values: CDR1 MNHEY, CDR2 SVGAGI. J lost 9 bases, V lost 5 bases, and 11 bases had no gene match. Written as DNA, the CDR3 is TGTGCCAGCAGTCCGCGGACAGGGGCCTTTGTGCAGTACTTC. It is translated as CASSPRTGAFVQYF.

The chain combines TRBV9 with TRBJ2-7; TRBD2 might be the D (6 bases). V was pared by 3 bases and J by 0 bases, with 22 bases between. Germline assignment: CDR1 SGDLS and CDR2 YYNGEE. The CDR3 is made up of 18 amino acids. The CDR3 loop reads CASSDRPGGTGSSYEQYF. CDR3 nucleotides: TGTGCCAGCAGCGACAGACCCGGCGGGACGGGGAGCTCCTACGAGCAGTACTTC.

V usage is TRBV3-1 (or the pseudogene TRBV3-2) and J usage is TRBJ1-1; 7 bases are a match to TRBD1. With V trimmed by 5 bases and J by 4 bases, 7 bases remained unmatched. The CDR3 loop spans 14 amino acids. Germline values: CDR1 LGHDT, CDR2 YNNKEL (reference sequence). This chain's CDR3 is CASSSQGGTTEAFF. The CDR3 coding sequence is TGTGCCAGCAGCTCCCAGGGGGGGACCACTGAAGCTTTCTTT.

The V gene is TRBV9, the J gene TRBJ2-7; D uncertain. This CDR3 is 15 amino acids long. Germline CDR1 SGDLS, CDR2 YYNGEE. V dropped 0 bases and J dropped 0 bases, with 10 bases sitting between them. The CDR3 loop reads CASSVGAGSSYEQYF. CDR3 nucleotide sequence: TGTGCCAGCAGCGTAGGAGCAGGCAGCTCCTACGAGCAGTACTTC.